This TCR beta chain was recorded in a study of cytomegalovirus exposure and HLA in healthy donors. Study observations and caveats: CMV serostatus was the sole immune exposure data available.

PCR primers comprised 60 Vbeta and 13 Jbeta primers. TCRdb keeps only in-frame clones here, not all; method: immunoSEQ multiplex PCR. This sample has 130,000 to 150,000 clones, with around four fifths found just once. CDR1 is SGHKS, CDR2 YYEKEE, per germline (reference sequence). This CDR3 has 15 amino acids. Between the trimmed V and J ends, which lost 0 bases and 2 bases, there was a span of 12 bases. This clone was detected once. The target antigen is unknown. This TCR was sampled from a male donor in good health and CMV-seronegative. V gene TRBV5-5 combines with J gene TRBJ2-7, with D unresolved. The sample comprised PBMCs. CDR3 loop: CASSLAVDGAYEQYF. In nucleotides, the CDR3 is TGTGCCAGCAGCTTGGCTGTTGACGGAGCCTACGAGCAGTACTTC.